Detailed here is one T cell receptor beta chain. The antigen remains unidentified. These data are taken from a study of beta chain features in type 1 diabetes. General study results and limits: All four CD4+ subsets of Type 1 diabetes patients contained TCRB CDR3s that were moderately but significantly shorter. Since sequencing was performed on cDNA, cells with high TCR expression could be over-represented. Type 1 diabetes patients had VDJ junctions that carried fewer insertions and more deletions. Within the patient group, naive, central memory and Treg TCRB repertoires appeared more similar to each other than within healthy donors.

Expressed TCRB transcripts got sequenced, as all isolated RNA was reverse transcribed. Sequencing was performed with immunoSEQ multiplex PCR; in TCRdb, only in-frame clones are kept and a portion is missing. The sample lists 900,000 or so clones; 17% were seen once. Germline lookup yields CDR1 KGHSH and CDR2 LQKENI. With 2 bases removed from V and 6 bases from J, the gap between germline ends came to 5 bases. The CDR3 is made up of 12 amino acids. The V call is TRBV18, the J call TRBJ1-5; D remains unclear. Sequencing was carried out using naive CD4+ T cells from blood. The clonotype comes from a woman between 18 and 29 years old in good health. The CDR3 here is CASSPTSQPQHF. CDR3 coding DNA: TGTGCCAGCTCACCAACGAGTCAGCCCCAGCATTTT.